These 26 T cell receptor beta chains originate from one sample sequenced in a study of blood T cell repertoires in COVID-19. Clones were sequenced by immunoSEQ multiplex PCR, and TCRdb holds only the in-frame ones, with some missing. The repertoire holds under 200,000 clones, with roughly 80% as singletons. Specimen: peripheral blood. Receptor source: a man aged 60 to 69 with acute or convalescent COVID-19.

CDR3: CASSLRTHYNEQFF. The CDR3 DNA follows: TGTGCCAGCAGTTTACGGACACACTACAATGAGCAGTTCTTC. V is TRBV28 and J is TRBJ2-1; D perhaps matches TRBD1 (5 bases). The CDR3 length is 14 residues. Germline CDR1 is MDHEN and CDR2 is SYDVKM. Trimming cost V 2 bases and J 3 bases, with 8 bases left between them.

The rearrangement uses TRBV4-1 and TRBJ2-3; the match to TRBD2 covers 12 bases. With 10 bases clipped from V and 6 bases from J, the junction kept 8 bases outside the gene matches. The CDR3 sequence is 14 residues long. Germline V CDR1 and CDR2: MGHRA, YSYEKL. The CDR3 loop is CATSSLAGGDTQYF. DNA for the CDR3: TGCGCCACCTCATCCCTAGCGGGGGGGGATACGCAGTATTTT.

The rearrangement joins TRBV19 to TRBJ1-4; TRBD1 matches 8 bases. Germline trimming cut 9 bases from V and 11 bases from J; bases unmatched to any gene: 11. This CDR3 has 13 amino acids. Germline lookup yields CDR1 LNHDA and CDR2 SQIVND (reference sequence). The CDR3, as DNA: TGTGCCAGCAAGGACAGGGCCCTTTGGAAACTGTTTTTT. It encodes CASKDRALWKLFF.

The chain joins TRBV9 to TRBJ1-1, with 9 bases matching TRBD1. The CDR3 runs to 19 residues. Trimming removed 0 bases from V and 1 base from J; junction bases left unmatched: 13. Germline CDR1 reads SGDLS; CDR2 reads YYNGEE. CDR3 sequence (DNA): TGTGCCAGCAGCGTAGCTACAGTCGGGACAGGGCCAGGGAACACTGAAGCTTTCTTT. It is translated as CASSVATVGTGPGNTEAFF.

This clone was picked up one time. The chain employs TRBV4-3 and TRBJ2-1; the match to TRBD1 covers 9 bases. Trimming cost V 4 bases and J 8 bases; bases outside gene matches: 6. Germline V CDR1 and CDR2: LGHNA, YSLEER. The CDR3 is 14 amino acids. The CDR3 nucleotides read TGCGCCAGCAGCCTCCGACAGGGGGTCGATGAGCAGTTCTTC. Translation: CASSLRQGVDEQFF.

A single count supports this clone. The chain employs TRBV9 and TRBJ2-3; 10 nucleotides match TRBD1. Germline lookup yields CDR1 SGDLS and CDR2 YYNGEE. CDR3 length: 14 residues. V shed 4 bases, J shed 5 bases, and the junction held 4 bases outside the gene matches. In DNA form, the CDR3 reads TGTGCCAGCAGCATGGGACAGGGGTTAGATACGCAGTATTTT. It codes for CASSMGQGLDTQYF.

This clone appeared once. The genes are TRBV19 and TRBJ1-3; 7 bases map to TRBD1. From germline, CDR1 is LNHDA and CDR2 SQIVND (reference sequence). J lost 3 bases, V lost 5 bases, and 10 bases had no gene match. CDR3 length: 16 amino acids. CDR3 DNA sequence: TGTGCCAGTAGTCGACAGGGCAGGGTTTATGGAAACACCATATATTTT. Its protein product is CASSRQGRVYGNTIYF.

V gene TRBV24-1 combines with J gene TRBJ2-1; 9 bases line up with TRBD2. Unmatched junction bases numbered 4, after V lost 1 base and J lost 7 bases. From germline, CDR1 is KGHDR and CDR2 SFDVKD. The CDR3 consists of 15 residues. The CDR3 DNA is TGTGCCACCAGTGATTTAACTAGCGGGCGAAATGAGCAGTTCTTC. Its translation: CATSDLTSGRNEQFF.

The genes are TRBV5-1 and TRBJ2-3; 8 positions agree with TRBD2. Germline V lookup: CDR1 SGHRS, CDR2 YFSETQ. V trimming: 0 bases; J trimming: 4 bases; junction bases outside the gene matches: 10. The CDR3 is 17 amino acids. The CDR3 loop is CASSLARAGEEADTQYF. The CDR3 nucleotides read TGCGCCAGCAGCTTGGCCCGAGCGGGGGAAGAGGCAGATACGCAGTATTTT.

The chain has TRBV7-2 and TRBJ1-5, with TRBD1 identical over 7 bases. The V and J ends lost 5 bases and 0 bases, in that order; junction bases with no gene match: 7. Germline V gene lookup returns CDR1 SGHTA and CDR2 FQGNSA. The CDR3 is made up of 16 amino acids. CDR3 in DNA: TGTGCCAGCAGCCTATCAACAGGGGATAGCAATCAGCCCCAGCATTTT. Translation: CASSLSTGDSNQPQHF.

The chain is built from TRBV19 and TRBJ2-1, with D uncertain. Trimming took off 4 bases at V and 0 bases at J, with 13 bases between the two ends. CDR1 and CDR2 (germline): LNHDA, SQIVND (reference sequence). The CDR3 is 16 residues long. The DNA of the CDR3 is TGTGCCAGTAGTAGCGAATCGGGTTACTCCTACAATGAGCAGTTCTTC. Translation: CASSSESGYSYNEQFF.

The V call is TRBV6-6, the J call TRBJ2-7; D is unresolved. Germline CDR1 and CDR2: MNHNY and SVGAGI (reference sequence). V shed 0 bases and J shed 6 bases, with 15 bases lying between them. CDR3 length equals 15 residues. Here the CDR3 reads CASSYSGRRLGEQYF. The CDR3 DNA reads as TGTGCCAGCAGTTACTCTGGTCGCAGGTTGGGCGAGCAGTACTTC.

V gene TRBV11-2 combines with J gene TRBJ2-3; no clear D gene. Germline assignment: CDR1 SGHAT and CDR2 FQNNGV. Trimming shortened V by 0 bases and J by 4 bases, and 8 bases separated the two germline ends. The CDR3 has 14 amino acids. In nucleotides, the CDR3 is TGTGCCAGCAGCTTAGAGGCGGTTCCAGATACGCAGTATTTT. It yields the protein CASSLEAVPDTQYF.

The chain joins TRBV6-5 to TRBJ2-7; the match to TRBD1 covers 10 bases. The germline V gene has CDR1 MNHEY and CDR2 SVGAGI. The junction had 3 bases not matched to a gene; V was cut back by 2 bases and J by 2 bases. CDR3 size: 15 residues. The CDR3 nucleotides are TGTGCCAGCAGTTACCCCGGGACAGGGGCCTACGAGCAGTACTTC. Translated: CASSYPGTGAYEQYF.

The CDR3 sequence: CASSLWGQDQEPQHF. CDR3 in DNA: TGCGCCAGCAGCTTGTGGGGACAGGATCAAGAGCCCCAGCATTTT. The V and J genes are TRBV5-1 and TRBJ1-5; TRBD1 aligns across 8 bases. J was trimmed by 8 bases and V by 1 base; bases with no gene match: 8. The CDR3 has 15 amino acids. Germline V gene lookup returns CDR1 SGHRS and CDR2 YFSETQ.

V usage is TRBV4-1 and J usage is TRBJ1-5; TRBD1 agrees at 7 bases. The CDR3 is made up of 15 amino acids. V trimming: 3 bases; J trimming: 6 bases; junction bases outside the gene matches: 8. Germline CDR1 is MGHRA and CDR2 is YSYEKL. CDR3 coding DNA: TGCGCCAGCAGCCAGTTCGACAGGGTTGCTCAGCCCCAGCATTTT. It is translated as CASSQFDRVAQPQHF.

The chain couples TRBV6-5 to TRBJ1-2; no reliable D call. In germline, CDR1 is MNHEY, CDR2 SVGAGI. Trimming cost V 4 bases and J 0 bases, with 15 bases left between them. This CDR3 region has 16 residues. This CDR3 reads CASSSPGREANYGYTF. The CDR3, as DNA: TGTGCCAGCAGTTCCCCAGGACGGGAAGCTAACTATGGCTACACCTTC.

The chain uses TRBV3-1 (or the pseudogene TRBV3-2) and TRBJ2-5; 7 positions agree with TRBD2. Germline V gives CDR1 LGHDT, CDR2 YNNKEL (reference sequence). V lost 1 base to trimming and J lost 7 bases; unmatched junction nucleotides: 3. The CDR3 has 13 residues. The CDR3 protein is CASSQGTGGTQYF. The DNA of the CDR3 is TGTGCCAGCAGCCAAGGGACGGGGGGGACCCAGTACTTC.

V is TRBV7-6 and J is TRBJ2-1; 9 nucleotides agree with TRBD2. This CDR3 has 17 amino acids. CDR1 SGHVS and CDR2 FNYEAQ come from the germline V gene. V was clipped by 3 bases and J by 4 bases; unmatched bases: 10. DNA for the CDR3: TGTGCCAGCAGCTTGGCGGGTCCTAGCGGGGTATACAATGAGCAGTTCTTC. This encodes CASSLAGPSGVYNEQFF.

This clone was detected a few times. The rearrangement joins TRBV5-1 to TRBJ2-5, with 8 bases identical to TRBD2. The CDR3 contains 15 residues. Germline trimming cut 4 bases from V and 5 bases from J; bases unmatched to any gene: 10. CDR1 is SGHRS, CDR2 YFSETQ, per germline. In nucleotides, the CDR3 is TGCGCCAGCAGCCCCCCGGGGGGGCGCGGGGAGACCCAGTACTTC. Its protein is CASSPPGGRGETQYF.

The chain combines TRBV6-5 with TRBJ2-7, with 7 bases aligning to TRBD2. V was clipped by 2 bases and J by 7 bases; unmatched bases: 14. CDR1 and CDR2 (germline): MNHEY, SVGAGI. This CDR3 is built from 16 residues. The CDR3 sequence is CASSYGSAGVRKEQYF. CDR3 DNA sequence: TGTGCCAGCAGTTACGGTAGCGCGGGAGTTAGAAAAGAGCAGTACTTC.

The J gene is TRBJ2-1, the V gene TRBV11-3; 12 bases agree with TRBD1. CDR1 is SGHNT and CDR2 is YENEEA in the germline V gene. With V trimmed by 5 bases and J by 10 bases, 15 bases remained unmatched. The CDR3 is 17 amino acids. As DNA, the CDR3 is TGTGCCAGCAGCACAAACCCGGGACAGGGGGCGATGGGGGAGCAGTTCTTC. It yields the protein CASSTNPGQGAMGEQFF.

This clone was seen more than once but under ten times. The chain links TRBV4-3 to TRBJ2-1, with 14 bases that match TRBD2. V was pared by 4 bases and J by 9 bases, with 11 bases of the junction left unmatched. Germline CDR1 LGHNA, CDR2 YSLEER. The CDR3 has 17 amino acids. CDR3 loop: CASSPGTSGGVRAEQFF. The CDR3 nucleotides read TGCGCCAGCAGCCCTGGGACTAGCGGGGGTGTCAGGGCTGAGCAGTTCTTC.

The CDR3 DNA is TGTGCCAGCAGCTCCTACAGCAATGAGCAGTTCTTC. Translating it yields CASSSYSNEQFF. This chain connects TRBV6-5 to TRBJ2-1; D is unclear. This CDR3 region has 12 residues. The germline CDR1 and CDR2 sequences are MNHEY and SVGAGI. Trimming left V 6 bases short and J 6 bases short, with 9 bases between.

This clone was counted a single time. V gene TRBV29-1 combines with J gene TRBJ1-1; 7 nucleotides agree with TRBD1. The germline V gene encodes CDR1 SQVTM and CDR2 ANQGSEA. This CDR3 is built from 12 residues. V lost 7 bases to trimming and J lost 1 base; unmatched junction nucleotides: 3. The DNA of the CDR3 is TGCAGCGGGGGACAGAAGAACACTGAAGCTTTCTTT. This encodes CSGGQKNTEAFF.

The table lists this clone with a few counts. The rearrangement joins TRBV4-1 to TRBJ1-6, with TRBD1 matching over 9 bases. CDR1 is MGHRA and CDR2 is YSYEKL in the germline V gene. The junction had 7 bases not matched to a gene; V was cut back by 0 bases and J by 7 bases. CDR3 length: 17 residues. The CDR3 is CASSQEGTGMRNSPLHF. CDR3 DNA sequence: TGCGCCAGCAGCCAAGAAGGGACAGGGATGCGAAATTCACCCCTCCACTTT.